The T cell receptor beta chain under discussion was sequenced for a study of T-cell reconstitution after alpha-beta-depleted transplantation in children (dated by TCRdb to the mid-2010s). Background for the entire study: T-cell immune reconstitution after TCRalphabeta/CD19-depleted allogeneic hematopoietic cell transplantation in children was quantitatively tracked in the study by means of TCR repertoire profiling.

Study-level results and caveats: The apparently early alphabetaT-cell count recovery about two months after transplant was reportedly dependent on only several hundred rapidly expanded clones derived from non-depleted graft cells. In some patients, the high TCRbeta diversity seen at day 60 was put down to recipient T cells and intrathymic progenitors that had survived conditioning. Over the following months the frequencies of hyperexpanded clones went down, and after one year T-cell counts and TCRbeta diversity were mostly credited to newly produced T cells.

This clonotype came up many times. The antigen it recognizes is unknown. Nothing much larger sits one base from this clone, and base qualities are not available. Trimmed from V: 4 bases; trimmed from J: 1 base; junction bases lacking a gene match: 4. The CDR3 runs 14 residues from the cysteine to the phenylalanine. Just CDR3 DNA is preserved here, 42 bases in frame from base 1. Via the germline V gene, CDR1 is SGHRS and CDR2 YFSETQ. Library prep was done by PCR. For sequencing, an Illumina HiSeq 2500 was employed. TCR libraries were prepared with molecular barcoding, using unique molecular identifiers to normalize TCRbeta repertoire quantification. The public reads were reanalyzed by TCRdb: fastp trimming at Q25, MiXCR alignment, in-frame beta chains only. All rows with the same CDR3 protein become a single entry with the most common DNA and genes. The sample records 330,000 or so distinct CDR3 sequences, 9.5% to 13% of which are singletons. Around 7.5% of the sample comes from the top ten.

Reading the label with the study, this specimen's treatment or condition is: allogeneic hematopoietic cell transplantation with graft depleted of TCRalphabeta T cells and CD19 B cells. TCRalphabeta/CD19-depleted allogeneic hematopoietic cell grafts were given to the transplant recipients, all of whom were children. The clonotype comes from a boy in the first two years of life with acute myeloid leukemia, due to receive a stem cell transplant. The sample in question was PBMCs, obtained before TCRalphabeta/CD19-depleted stem cell transplant. The chain links TRBV5-1 with TRBJ2-7, with 8 middle bases fitting TRBD1. CDR3 region: CASSGGQVSYEQYF. The nucleotides read TGCGCCAGCAGCGGGGGACAGGTTTCCTACGAGCAGTACTTC.